This entry features one T cell receptor (beta chain) sequence. The data stem from a study of control samples from healthy donors and cancer patients. From germline, CDR1 is MNHNY and CDR2 SVGAGI (reference sequence). This CDR3 has 11 amino acids. The V and J ends lost 5 bases and 12 bases respectively, with 13 bases between them. TCRdb keeps only in-frame clones here, not all; method: immunoSEQ multiplex PCR. The table lists more than 75,000 clones, roughly 83% of them singletons. This TCR was recovered from a man between 65 and 85 years old with lung cancer. The sample taken for sequencing was PBMCs. The rearrangement uses TRBV6-6 and TRBJ1-1; D ambiguous. The CDR3 DNA follows: TGTGCCAGCAGTGAGGGCGGGGTTCCTTTCTTT. It codes for CASSEGGVPFF.